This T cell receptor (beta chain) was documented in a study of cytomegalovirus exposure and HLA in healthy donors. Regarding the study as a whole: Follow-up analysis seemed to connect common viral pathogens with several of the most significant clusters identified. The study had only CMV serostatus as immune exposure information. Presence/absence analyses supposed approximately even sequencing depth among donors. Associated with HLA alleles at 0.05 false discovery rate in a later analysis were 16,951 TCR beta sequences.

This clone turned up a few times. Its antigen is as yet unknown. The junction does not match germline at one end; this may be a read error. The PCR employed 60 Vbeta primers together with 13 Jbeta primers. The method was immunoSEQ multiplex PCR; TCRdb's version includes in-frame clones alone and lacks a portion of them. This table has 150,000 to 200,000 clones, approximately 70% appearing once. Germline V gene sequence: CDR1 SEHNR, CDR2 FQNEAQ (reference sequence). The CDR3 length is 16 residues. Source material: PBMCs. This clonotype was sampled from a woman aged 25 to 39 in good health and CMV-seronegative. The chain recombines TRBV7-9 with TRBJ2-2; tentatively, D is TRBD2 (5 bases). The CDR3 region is CSSSLGLRGETGELFF. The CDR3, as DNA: TGTTCCAGCAGCCTCGGTTTGCGTGGGGAGACCGGGGAGCTGTTTTTT.